The TCR beta chain described here comes from a study of read filtering for tumor transcriptome and immune sequencing. Study details: Mean patient age was 65.9 years, range roughly 40 to 80; 17 male, around 15 female. R-ISS stage counts were eight or nine for I, 16 for II, six or seven for III.

There are a few counts of this clonotype. Antigen specificity is unknown. This sequence may be a read error, since a much larger clone differs from it by one base. Germline values: CDR1 MNHNS, CDR2 SASEGT. The CDR3 consists of 16 residues. V shed 7 bases and J 1 base; nucleotides not matched to a gene: 10. Study conclusions and caveats: Around 85% of IR-seq clonotypes had one read, totaling about 3.3% of reads; RNA-seq: 74.6% and 44.6%.

Sampling of bone marrow took place during active disease in every patient. From 300 to 450 ng of RNA, a library with molecular barcoded alpha/delta and beta/gamma adaptors was made. Each CDR3 protein is one row after TCRdb ran MiXCR on the reads. This table holds about 5,800 distinct CDR3 sequences, approximately 22% found once. J is TRBJ2-1 and V is TRBV6-1; 7 bases are shared with TRBD1. What was sequenced was a population of CD138-negative cells sorted from bone marrow. The source of this sequence is a donor at least 40 years old with multiple myeloma. The CDR3 spells CASKTGLLGSYNEQFF. The CDR3 DNA sequence: TGTGCCAGCAAGACAGGGCTATTGGGTTCCTACAATGAGCAGTTCTTC.